This T cell receptor (beta chain) was sequenced in a study of regulatory T cells in long-lasting Graves disease. About the study: Antithyroid drugs had been taken under 3 months by newly diagnosed Graves' patients.

CDR1 and CDR2 from the germline V gene are MNHNS and SASEGT. The CDR3 has 18 amino acids. Trimming stripped 6 bases from V and 0 bases from J, with 21 bases between. For TCR beta, libraries came from iRepertoire HTBI primers and Arm-PCR of CDR3 regions. MiXCR was run by TCRdb on the multiplex PCR reads, yielding one entry per CDR3 protein. Of hundreds of thousands of distinct CDR3 sequences listed, 15% to 20% were seen once; the top ten hold around 19%. Time point: newly diagnosed GD, antithyroid drugs for less than 3 months. The TCR library was prepared using RNA isolated from PBMCs. These data were also reused for a study on T cells in Graves' hyperthyroidism and ophthalmopathy.

The source was peripheral blood mononuclear cells (PBMCs), collected at new diagnosis, from a patient treated with antithyroid drugs. The rearrangement uses TRBV6-1 and TRBJ1-5; no firm D call. The source of this sequence is a woman between 25 and 40 years old with Graves disease. The CDR3 is CASRSSFIQVNSNQPQHF. The CDR3 DNA sequence: TGTGCCAGCAGATCCTCCTTTATCCAGGTCAATAGCAATCAGCCCCAGCATTTT.